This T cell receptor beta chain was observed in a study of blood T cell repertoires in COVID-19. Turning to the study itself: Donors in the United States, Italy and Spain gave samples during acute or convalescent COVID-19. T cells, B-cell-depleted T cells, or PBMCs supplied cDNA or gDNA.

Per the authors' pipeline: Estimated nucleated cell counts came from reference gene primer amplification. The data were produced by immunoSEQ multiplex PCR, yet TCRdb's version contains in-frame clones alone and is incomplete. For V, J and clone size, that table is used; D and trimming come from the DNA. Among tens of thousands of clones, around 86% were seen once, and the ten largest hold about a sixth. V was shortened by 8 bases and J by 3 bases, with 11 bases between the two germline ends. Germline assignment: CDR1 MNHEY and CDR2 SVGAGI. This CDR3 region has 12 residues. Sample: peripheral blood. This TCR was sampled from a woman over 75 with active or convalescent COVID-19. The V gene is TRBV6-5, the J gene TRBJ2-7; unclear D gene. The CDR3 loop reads CASGGSIYEQYF. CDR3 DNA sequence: TGTGCCAGCGGCGGCAGCATCTACGAGCAGTACTTC.